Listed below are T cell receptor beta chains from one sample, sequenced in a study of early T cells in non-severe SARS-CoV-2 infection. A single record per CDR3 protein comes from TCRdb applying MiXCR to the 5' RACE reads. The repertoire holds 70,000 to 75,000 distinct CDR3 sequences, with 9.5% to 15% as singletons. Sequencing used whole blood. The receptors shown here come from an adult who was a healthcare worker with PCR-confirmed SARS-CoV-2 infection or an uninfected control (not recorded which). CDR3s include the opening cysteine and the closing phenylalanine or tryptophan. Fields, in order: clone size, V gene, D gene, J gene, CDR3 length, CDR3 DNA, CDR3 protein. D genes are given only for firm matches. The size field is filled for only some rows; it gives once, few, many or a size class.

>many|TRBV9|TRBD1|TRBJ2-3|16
TGTGCCAGCAGCGGACCGGGACAGGGGGCGTCGGATACGCAGTATTTT
CASSGPGQGASDTQYF
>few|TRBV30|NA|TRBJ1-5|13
TGTGCCTGGAGTATGGGGGCGGGCCAGCCCCAGCATTTT
CAWSMGAGQPQHF
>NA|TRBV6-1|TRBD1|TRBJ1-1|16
TGTGCCAGCACGATCCCGGGACAGGGGCCGGGCACTGAAGCTTTCTTT
CASTIPGQGPGTEAFF
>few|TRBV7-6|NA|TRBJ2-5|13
TGTGCCAGCAGCTTAGACCCTGCAAAGACCCAGTACTTC
CASSLDPAKTQYF
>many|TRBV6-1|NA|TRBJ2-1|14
TGTGCCACCAGGGACGGGAGCTCCTACAATGAGCAGTTCTTC
CATRDGSSYNEQFF
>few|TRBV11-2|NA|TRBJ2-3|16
TGTGCCAGCAGCTTAGATGGCAGTGCCACCACAGATACGCAGTATTTT
CASSLDGSATTDTQYF
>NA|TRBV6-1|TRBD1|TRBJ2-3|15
TGTGCCAGCAGTGGACAGGGGACCGACACAGATACGCAGTATTTT
CASSGQGTDTDTQYF
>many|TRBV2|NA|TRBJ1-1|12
TGTGCCAGCACGGACCGTAACACTGAAGCTTTCTTT
CASTDRNTEAFF
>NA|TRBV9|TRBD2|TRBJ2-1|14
TGTGCCAGCAGTTTTGGGCTAGCGGGTATCGAGCAGTTCTTC
CASSFGLAGIEQFF
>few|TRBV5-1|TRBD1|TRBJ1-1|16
TGCGCCAGCAGCTTGCCCCCGGGACAGGGTCGTACTGAAGCTTTCTTT
CASSLPPGQGRTEAFF
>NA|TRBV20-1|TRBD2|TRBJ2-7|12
TGCAGTGCTAGGACTAGCGACCACGAGCAGTACTTC
CSARTSDHEQYF
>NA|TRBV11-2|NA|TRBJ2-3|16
TGTGCCAGCAGCTCCGGTGGAGCGCCTAGCACAGATACGCAGTATTTT
CASSSGGAPSTDTQYF
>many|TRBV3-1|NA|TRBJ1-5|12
TGTGCCAGCAGCACCGGTAATCAGCCCCAGCATTTT
CASSTGNQPQHF
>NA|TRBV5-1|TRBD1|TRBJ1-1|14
TGCGCCAGCAGCGAGGGACAGGGGGGCACTGAAGCTTTCTTT
CASSEGQGGTEAFF
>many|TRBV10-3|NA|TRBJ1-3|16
TGTGCCATCAGTGGTTTGGGGTCCCCGTCTGGAAACACCATATATTTT
CAISGLGSPSGNTIYF
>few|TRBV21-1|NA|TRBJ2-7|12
TGTGCCAGCGGTCGAAGTGGATACGAGCAGTACTTC
CASGRSGYEQYF
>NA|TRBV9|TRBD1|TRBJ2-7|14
TGTGCCAGCAGCCCCAGACAGGGGGCTCGCGAGCAGTACTTC
CASSPRQGAREQYF
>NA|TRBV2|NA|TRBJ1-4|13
TGTGCCAGCCTATTAGGGGGAGAAGAAAAACTGTTTTTT
CASLLGGEEKLFF
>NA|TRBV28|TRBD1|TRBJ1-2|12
TGTGCCAGCAGTTCCAGGGGGCTGGGCTACACCTTC
CASSSRGLGYTF
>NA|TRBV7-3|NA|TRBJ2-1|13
TGTGCCAGCAGCCCCGACAGAAACCATGAGCAGTTCTTC
CASSPDRNHEQFF
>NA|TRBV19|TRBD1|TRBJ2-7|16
TGTGCCAGTAGTATATTGGGGAGGACAGGGGCCTCCGAGCAGTACTTC
CASSILGRTGASEQYF
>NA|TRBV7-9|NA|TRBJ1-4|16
TGTGCCAGCAGTTTGGGGGACTTGCTTGGTAATGAAAAACTGTTTTTT
CASSLGDLLGNEKLFF
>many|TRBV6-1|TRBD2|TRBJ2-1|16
TGTGCCAGCAGTGAATTGGCGGGAGGGTTATACAATGAGCAGTTCTTC
CASSELAGGLYNEQFF
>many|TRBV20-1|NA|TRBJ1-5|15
TGCAGTGCCCAGAGGGGTGAACAGGGCTCACAGCCCCAGCATTTT
CSAQRGEQGSQPQHF
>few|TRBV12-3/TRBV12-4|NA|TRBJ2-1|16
TGTGCCAGCACGACCACCGGGACGGGGCCTAGGAATGAGCAGTTCTTC
CASTTTGTGPRNEQFF
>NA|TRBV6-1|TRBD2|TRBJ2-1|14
TGTGCCAGCAGGACTAGCGGGGGGATCGGTGAGCAGTTCTTC
CASRTSGGIGEQFF
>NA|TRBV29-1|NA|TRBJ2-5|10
TGCAGCGTTGTGGTGGAGACCCAGTACTTC
CSVVVETQYF
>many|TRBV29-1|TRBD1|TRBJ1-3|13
TGCAGCGTAGTTGGGACAGATGGAAACACCATATATTTT
CSVVGTDGNTIYF
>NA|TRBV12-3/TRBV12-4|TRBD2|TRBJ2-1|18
TGTGCCAGCGCGGGAGGGTTAGGGGCGGGAGATCCCTACAATGAGCAGTTCTTC
CASAGGLGAGDPYNEQFF
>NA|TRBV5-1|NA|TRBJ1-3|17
TGCGCCAGCAGCCGAGGATCAACGGAGAGCTCTGGAAACACCATATATTTT
CASSRGSTESSGNTIYF
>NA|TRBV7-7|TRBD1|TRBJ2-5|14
TGTGCTAGCAGCTCCGGGACAGTGAGAGAGACCCAGTACTTC
CASSSGTVRETQYF
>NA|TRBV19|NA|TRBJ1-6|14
TGTGCCAGTAGCGCGCGGGCCTCACATTCACCCCTCCTCTTT
CASSARASHSPLLF
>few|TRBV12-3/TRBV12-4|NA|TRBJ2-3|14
TGTGCCAGCAGTTTGGGGCCTAGCACAGATACGCAGTATTTT
CASSLGPSTDTQYF
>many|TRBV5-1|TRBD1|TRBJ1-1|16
TGCGCCAGCAGCTTCCTCGGACAGGGGTCAAACACTGAAGCTTTCTTT
CASSFLGQGSNTEAFF
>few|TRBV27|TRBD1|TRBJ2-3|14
TGTGCCAGCAGTTCCGTTAATTCCGGACAGGCTTTGTATTTT
CASSSVNSGQALYF
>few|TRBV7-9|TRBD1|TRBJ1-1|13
TGTGCCAGCAGCTTTACAGGGGCAAATCAAGCTTTCTTT
CASSFTGANQAFF
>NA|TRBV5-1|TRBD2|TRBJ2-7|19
TGCGCCAGCAGCTCAGAACCCTCGACTAGCGGGAGGCCCCGGACCGAGCAGTACTTC
CASSSEPSTSGRPRTEQYF
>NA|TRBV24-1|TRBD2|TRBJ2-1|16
TGTGCCACCAGTGACCCGACTAGCGGGACCTACAATGAGCAGTTCTTC
CATSDPTSGTYNEQFF
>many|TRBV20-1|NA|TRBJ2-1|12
TGCAGTGCTAGGGGTTTGGGGGATGAGCAGTTCTTC
CSARGLGDEQFF
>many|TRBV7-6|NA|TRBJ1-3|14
TGTGCCAGCAGCTCTTCTCGGCGGGGAAACACCATATATTTT
CASSSSRRGNTIYF
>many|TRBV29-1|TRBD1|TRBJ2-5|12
TGCAGCGTTGTTACAGGGGGAGAGACCCAGTACTTC
CSVVTGGETQYF